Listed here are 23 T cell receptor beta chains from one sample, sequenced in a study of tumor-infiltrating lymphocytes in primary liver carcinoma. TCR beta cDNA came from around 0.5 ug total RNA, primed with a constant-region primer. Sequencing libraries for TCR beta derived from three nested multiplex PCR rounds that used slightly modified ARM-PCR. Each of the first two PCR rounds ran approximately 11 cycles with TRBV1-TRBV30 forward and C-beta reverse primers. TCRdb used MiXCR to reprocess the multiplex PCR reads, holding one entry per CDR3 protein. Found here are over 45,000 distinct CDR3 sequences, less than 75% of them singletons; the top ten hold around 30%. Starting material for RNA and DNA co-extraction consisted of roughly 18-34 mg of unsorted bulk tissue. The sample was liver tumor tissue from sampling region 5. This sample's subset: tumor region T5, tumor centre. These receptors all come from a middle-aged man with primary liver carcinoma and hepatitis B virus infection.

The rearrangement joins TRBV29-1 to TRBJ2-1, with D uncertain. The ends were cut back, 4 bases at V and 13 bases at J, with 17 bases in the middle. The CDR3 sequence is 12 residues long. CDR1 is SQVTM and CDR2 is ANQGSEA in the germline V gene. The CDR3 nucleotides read TGCAGCGTTGTTGATGAGATAAGTGTACAGTTCTTC. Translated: CSVVDEISVQFF.

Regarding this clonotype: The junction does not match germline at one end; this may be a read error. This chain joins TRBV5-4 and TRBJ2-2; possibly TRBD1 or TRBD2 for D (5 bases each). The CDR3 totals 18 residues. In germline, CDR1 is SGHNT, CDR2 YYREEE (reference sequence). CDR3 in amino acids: CASSLGHVPLLDTGELFF. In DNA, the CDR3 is TGTGCCAGCAGCTTAGGACATGTGCCCCTCTTAGACACCGGGGAGCTGTTTTTC.

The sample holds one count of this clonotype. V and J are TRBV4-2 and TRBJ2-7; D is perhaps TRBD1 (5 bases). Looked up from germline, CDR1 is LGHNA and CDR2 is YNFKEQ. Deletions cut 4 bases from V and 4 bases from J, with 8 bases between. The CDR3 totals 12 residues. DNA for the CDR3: TGTGCCAGCAGCCTGGACACTTACGAGCAGTACTTC. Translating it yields CASSLDTYEQYF.

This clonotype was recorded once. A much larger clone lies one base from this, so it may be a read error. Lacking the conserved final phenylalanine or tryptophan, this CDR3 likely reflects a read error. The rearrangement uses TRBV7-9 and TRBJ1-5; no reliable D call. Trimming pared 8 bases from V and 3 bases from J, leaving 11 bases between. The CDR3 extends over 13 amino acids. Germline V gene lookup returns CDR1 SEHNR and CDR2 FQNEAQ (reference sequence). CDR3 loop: CASGVLFNQPQHY. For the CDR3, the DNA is TGTGCCAGCGGTGTCTTGTTCAATCAGCCCCAGCATTAT.

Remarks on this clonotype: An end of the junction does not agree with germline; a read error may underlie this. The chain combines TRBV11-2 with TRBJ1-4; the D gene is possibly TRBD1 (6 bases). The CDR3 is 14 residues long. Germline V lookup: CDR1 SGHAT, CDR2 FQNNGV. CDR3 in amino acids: CAKSFGGPDEKLSF. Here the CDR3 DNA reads TGTGCCAAGAGCTTTGGGGGCCCCGATGAAAAACTGTCTTTT.

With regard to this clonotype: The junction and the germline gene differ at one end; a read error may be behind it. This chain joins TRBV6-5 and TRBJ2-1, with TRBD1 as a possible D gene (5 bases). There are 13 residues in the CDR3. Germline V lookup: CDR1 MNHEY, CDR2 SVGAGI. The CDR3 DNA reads TGTGTCAGCACTCGGCAGGGTTACAATGAGCAGTTCTTC. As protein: CVSTRQGYNEQFF.

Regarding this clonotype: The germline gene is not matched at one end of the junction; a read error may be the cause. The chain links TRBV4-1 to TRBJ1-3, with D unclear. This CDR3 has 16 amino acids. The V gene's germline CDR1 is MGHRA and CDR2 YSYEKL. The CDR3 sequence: CASSQDWAVSGKTIYF. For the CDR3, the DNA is TGCGCCAGCAGCCAAGATTGGGCAGTCTCTGGAAAAACCATATATTTT.

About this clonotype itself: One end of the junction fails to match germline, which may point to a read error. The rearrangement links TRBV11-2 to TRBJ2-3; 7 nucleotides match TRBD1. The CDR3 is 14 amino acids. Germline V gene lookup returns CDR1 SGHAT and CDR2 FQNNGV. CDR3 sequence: CASSFRDSADTLYF. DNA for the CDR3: TGTGCCAGTAGCTTTCGGGACAGCGCAGATACGCTGTATTTT.

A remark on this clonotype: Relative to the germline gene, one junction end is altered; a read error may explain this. CDR3 sequence (DNA): TGCAGCGTTGGTGGGGCCAGGGACACTATGAACACTGAAGCCTTCTTT. Translating it yields CSVGGARDTMNTEAFF. This rearrangement joins TRBV29-1 to TRBJ1-1, with D possibly TRBD1 on 6 matching bases. This CDR3 spans 16 amino acids. Germline V CDR1 and CDR2: SQVTM, ANQGSEA.

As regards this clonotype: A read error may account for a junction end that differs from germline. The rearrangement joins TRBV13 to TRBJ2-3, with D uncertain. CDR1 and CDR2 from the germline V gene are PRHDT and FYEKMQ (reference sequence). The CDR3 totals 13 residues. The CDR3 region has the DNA TGTGCCAGCAGCCTAGAGAGTGCAGATACGCAGTTTTTT. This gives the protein CASSLESADTQFF.

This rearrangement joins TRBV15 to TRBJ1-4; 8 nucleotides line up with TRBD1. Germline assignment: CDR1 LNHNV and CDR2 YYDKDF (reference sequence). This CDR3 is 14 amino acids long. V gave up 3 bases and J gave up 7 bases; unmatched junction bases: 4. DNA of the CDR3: TGTGCCACCAGCAGCAGGGGGCTTTTTGAAAAACTGTTTTTT. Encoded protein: CATSSRGLFEKLFF.

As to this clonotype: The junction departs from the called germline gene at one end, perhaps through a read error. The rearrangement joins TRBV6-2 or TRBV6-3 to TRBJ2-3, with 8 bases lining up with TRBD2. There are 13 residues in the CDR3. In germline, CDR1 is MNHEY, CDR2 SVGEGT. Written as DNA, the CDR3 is TGTGTCAGCAGCTGGGGACTAGTGAATACGCAGTATTTT. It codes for CVSSWGLVNTQYF.

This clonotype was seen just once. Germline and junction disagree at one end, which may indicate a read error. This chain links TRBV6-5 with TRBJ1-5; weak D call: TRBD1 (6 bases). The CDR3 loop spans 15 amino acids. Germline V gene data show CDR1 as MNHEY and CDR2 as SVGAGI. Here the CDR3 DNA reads TGTGCCAGCAATCCAGGGGCCTCGACCAATCAGCCCCAGCATTTC. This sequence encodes CASNPGASTNQPQHF.

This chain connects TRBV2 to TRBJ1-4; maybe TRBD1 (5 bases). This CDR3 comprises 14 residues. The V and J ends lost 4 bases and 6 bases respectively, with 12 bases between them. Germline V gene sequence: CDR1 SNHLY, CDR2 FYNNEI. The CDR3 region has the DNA TGTGCCAGCAGTGGCGGGGCGCTGGATGAAAAACTGTTTTTT. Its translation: CASSGGALDEKLFF.

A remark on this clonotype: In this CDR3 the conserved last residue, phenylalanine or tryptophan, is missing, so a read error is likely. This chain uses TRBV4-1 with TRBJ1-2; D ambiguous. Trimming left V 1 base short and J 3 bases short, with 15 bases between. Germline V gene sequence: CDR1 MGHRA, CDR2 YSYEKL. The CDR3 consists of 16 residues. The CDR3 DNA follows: TGCGCCAGCAGCCAAGTGGAGGGAGCAGGATACTATGGCTACACCTCC. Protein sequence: CASSQVEGAGYYGYTS.

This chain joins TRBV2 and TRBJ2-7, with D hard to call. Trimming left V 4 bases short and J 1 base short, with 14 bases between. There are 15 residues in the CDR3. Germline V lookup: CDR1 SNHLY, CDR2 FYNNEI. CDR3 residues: CASSGRWTESYEQYF. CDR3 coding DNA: TGTGCCAGCAGTGGCCGTTGGACGGAATCCTACGAGCAGTACTTC. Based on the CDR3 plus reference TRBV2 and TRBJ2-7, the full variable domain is EPEVTQTPSHQVTQMGQEVILRCVPISNHLYFYWYRQILGQKVEFLVSFYNNEISEKSEIFDDQFSVERPDGSNFTLKIRSTKLEDSAMYFCASSGRWTESYEQYFGPGTRLTVT.

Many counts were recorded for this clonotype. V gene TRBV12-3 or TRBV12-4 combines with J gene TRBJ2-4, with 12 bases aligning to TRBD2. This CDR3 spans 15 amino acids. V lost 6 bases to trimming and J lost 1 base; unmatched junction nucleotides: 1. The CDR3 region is CASRGTSGAKNIQYF. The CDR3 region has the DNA TGTGCCAGCAGGGGGACTAGCGGGGCCAAAAACATTCAGTACTTC.

The CDR3 DNA follows: TGCAGTGCTAGAGATTTCCAGACTACACATCAAGAGACCCAGTACTTC. It yields the protein CSARDFQTTHQETQYF. This chain connects TRBV20-1 to TRBJ2-5; a weak D match, TRBD2 (5 bases). V was pared by 0 bases and J by 2 bases, with 16 bases between. Germline V gene lookup returns CDR1 DFQATT and CDR2 SNEGSKA (reference sequence). The CDR3 sequence is 16 residues long.

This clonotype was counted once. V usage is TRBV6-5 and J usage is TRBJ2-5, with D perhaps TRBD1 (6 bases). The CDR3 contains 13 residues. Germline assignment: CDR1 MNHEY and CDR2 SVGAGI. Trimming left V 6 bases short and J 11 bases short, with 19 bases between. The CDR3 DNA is TGTGCCAGCAGCCTAACTCCGGGACACCGTCAGTACTTC. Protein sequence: CASSLTPGHRQYF.

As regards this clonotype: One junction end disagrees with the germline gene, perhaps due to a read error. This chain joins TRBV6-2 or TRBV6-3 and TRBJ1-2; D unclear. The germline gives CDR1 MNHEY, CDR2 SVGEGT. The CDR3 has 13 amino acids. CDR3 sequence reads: CASSDGRLYGHTF. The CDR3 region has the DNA TGTGCCAGCAGCGACGGAAGACTCTATGGCCACACCTTC.

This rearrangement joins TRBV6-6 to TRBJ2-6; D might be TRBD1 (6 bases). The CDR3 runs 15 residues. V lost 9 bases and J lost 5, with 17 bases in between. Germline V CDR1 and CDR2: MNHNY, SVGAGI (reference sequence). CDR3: CASSPTGSRANVLTF. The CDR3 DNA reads TGTGCCAGTAGTCCTACAGGGTCCAGGGCCAACGTCCTGACTTTC.

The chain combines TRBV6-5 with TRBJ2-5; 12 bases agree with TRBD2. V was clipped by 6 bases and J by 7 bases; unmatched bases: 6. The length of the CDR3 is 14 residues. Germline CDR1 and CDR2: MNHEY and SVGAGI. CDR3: CASSLRTSGMTQYF. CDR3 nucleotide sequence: TGTGCCAGCAGCCTAAGGACTAGCGGGATGACCCAGTACTTC.

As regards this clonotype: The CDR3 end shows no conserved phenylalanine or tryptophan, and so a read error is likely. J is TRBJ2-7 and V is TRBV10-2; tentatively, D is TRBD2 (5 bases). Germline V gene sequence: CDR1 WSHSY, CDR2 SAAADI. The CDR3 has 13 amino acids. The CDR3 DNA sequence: TGCGTCAGCAGTGAGGGCGGTTCCTACGAGCAGTACTTA. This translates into CVSSEGGSYEQYL.